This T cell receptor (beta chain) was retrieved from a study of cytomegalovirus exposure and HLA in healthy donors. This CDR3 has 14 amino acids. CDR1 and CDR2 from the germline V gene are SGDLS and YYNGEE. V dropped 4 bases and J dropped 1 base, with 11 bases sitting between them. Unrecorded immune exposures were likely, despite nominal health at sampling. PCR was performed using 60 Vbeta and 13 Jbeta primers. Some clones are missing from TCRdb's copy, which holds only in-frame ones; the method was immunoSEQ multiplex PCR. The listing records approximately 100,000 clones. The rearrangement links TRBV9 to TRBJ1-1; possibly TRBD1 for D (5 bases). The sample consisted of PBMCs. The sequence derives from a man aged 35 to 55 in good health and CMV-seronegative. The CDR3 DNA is TGTGCCAGCAGCCCCATAACAGGGAACACTGAAGCTTTCTTT. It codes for CASSPITGNTEAFF.